The 10 T cell receptor beta chains in this list originate from one sample, sequenced in a study of T cells in Graves' hyperthyroidism and ophthalmopathy. TCR beta CDR3 regions were amplified from RNA. The HTBI set primed first-round TCR CDR3 RT-PCR. TCRdb processed the multiplex PCR reads anew with MiXCR; each CDR3 protein has one entry. The data hold 500,000 or so distinct CDR3 sequences, with approximately 17% observed a single time. Sequenced sample: blood. The receptors were sampled from a woman aged 18-29 years with Graves' ophthalmopathy.

This clonotype was observed at least ten times. The chain employs TRBV20-1 and TRBJ1-1; possibly TRBD1 for D (6 bases). Germline V CDR1 and CDR2: DFQATT, SNEGSKA (reference sequence). The germline V and J ends were trimmed by 0 bases and 1 base, with 12 bases remaining between them. The CDR3 runs 15 residues. The CDR3 nucleotides are TGCAGTGCTAGAGATGGGGGGCCGGGGAACACTGAAGCTTTCTTT. It specifies CSARDGGPGNTEAFF.

This clonotype was recorded many times. This chain joins TRBV5-1 and TRBJ2-7; 8 bases map to TRBD1. Trimming at V came to 1 base and at J to 5 bases, leaving 2 bases not matched to a gene. Germline CDR1 is SGHRS and CDR2 is YFSETQ. The CDR3 runs to 13 residues. CDR3 in DNA: TGCGCCAGCAGCTTGAGACAGGGGAACGAGCAGTACTTC. Translation gives CASSLRQGNEQYF.

The chain links TRBV20-1 to TRBJ2-5, with 8 nucleotides matching TRBD2. Trimming took 3 bases from V and 5 from J; bases not matched to a gene: 5. There are 13 residues in the CDR3. Germline V gives CDR1 DFQATT, CDR2 SNEGSKA (reference sequence). The DNA of the CDR3 is TGCAGTGCTAGCGGGAGGGCCGTGGAGACCCAGTACTTC. Its translation is CSASGRAVETQYF.

In this sample, this clonotype turned up many times. The V gene is TRBV28, the J gene TRBJ1-5; D gene uncertain. V lost 5 bases and J 4 bases, leaving 3 bases between the germline ends. The germline gives CDR1 MDHEN, CDR2 SYDVKM. CDR3 length: 11 residues. In nucleotides, the CDR3 is TGTGCCAGCAGTACGAATCAGCCCCAGCATTTT. It translates to CASSTNQPQHF.

This clonotype was seen repeatedly, ten times or more. This chain joins TRBV12-3 or TRBV12-4 and TRBJ2-1; 7 bases are a match to TRBD1. The J segment lost 2 bases and the V segment lost 1 base, leaving 8 bases of the junction unmatched. The CDR3 length is 17 residues. In DNA form, the CDR3 reads TGTGCCAGCAGTTTAGGCCCAGGACAGGAAACCTACAATGAGCAGTTCTTC. The encoded protein is CASSLGPGQETYNEQFF.

This clonotype was observed many times. This sequence joins TRBV7-6 and TRBJ2-7; no definite D call. Trimming took off 4 bases at V and 0 bases at J, with 10 bases between the two ends. Germline V CDR1 and CDR2: SGHVS, FNYEAQ. The CDR3 has 14 residues. The CDR3 here is CASSSDLSSYEQYF. In DNA, the CDR3 is TGTGCCAGCAGCTCCGATCTCAGCTCCTACGAGCAGTACTTC.

This clonotype was seen repeatedly, ten times or more. The V gene is TRBV13, the J gene TRBJ2-7; D gene unclear. With 2 bases removed from V and 0 bases from J, the gap between germline ends came to 11 bases. The length of the CDR3 is 15 residues. CDR1 and CDR2 from the germline V gene are PRHDT and FYEKMQ (reference sequence). CDR3 nucleotides: TGTGCCAGCAGCTTAATTCAGGAGAGCTCCTACGAGCAGTACTTC. This sequence encodes CASSLIQESSYEQYF.

This clonotype was recorded only once. The V call is TRBV2, the J call TRBJ2-1, with TRBD1 identical over 7 bases. J gave up 1 base and V 2 bases, and 5 bases lay outside the gene matches. Germline V gene sequence: CDR1 SNHLY, CDR2 FYNNEI. The CDR3 has 16 residues. In nucleotides, the CDR3 is TGTGCCAGCAGTGAACAAATACAGGGGTCCTACAATGAGCAGTTCTTC. It encodes CASSEQIQGSYNEQFF.

This clonotype was recorded many times. The chain is built from TRBV20-1 and TRBJ1-5, with D possibly being TRBD1 (5 bases). Deletions cut 1 base from V and 1 base from J, with 8 bases between. The germline V gene has CDR1 DFQATT and CDR2 SNEGSKA (reference sequence). This CDR3 spans 14 amino acids. CDR3 nucleotide sequence: TGCAGTGCTAGAGTTTGGGGCAGCAATCAGCCCCAGCATTTT. It encodes CSARVWGSNQPQHF.

J is TRBJ2-7 and V is TRBV20-1; 10 bases are a match to TRBD2. CDR3 length: 14 amino acids. Germline assignment: CDR1 DFQATT and CDR2 SNEGSKA (reference sequence). The V segment lost 5 bases and the J segment 4 bases; nucleotides outside the gene matches: 8. CDR3 sequence reads: CSASGLAVPYEQYF. The DNA of the CDR3 is TGCAGTGCTTCCGGACTAGCGGTACCATACGAGCAGTACTTC.